This entry lists 23 T cell receptor beta chains sequenced from one sample in a study of human T cells and chemical hapten exposure. TCRdb called the RACE reads again in MiXCR, with one record for every CDR3 protein. Here the sample spans some 340,000 distinct CDR3 sequences, under 9% being singletons. Noted time point: patch test 1, 2 weeks after DPC sensitization. The treatment was: therapeutic diphenylcyclopropenone sensitization with weekly scalp DPC. This sample comprised whole blood, obtained in connection with sensitization to the hapten diphenylcyclopropenone (DPC). The receptors come from a young woman with alopecia areata. Some clones in this sample may be carry-over from other donors' samples.

This chain joins TRBV10-3 and TRBJ2-1; D possibly uses TRBD1 or TRBD2 (5 bases each). V lost 4 bases to trimming and J lost 4 bases, with 8 bases between them. Germline-derived CDR1 and CDR2 are ENHRY and SYGVKD. The CDR3 sequence is 13 residues long. CDR3 in amino acids: CAISVGPYNEQFF. The CDR3 DNA sequence: TGTGCCATCAGTGTGGGACCTTACAATGAGCAGTTCTTC.

This chain links TRBV29-1 with TRBJ1-3; D ambiguous. The germline gives CDR1 SQVTM, CDR2 ANQGSEA. Deletions cut 6 bases from V and 4 bases from J, with 10 bases between. The CDR3 is 12 residues long. The CDR3 region is CSVGVVGNTIYF. CDR3 sequence (DNA): TGCAGCGTCGGGGTTGTAGGAAACACCATATATTTT.

Ten or more counts support this clonotype. The V and J genes are TRBV20-1 and TRBJ2-3, with TRBD2 matching over 7 bases. There are 15 residues in the CDR3. CDR1 and CDR2 (germline): DFQATT, SNEGSKA (reference sequence). J was trimmed by 4 bases and V by 4 bases; bases with no gene match: 11. The CDR3 DNA follows: TGCAGTGCTAATGGCGGCGCGGGGGTTGCAGATACGCAGTATTTT. This sequence encodes CSANGGAGVADTQYF.

This clonotype has just a few counts. This rearrangement joins TRBV27 to TRBJ2-3; the D is unclear. Looked up from germline, CDR1 is MNHEY and CDR2 is SMNVEV (reference sequence). The CDR3 runs to 14 residues. The germline V and J ends were trimmed by 0 bases and 7 bases, with 11 bases remaining between them. The CDR3 DNA reads TGTGCCAGCAGTTTATCGTTGACATACCATACGCAGTATTTT. It specifies CASSLSLTYHTQYF.

The rearrangement joins TRBV29-1 to TRBJ2-3; TRBD1 aligns across 7 bases. This CDR3 spans 14 amino acids. V dropped 4 bases and J dropped 5; count of bases not matched to a gene: 9. The V gene's germline CDR1 is SQVTM and CDR2 ANQGSEA. CDR3 DNA sequence: TGCAGCGTTGTTCCAGGGGGAAGTGGAGATACGCAGTATTTT. It specifies CSVVPGGSGDTQYF.

This chain connects TRBV20-1 to TRBJ1-6; D ambiguous. The V end was cut by 0 bases, the J end by 9 bases, with 15 bases between. This CDR3 spans 15 amino acids. Germline CDR1 and CDR2: DFQATT and SNEGSKA (reference sequence). CDR3 protein: CSARDSSWRSSPLHF. CDR3 sequence (DNA): TGCAGTGCTAGAGATTCGTCCTGGAGGTCTTCACCCCTCCACTTT.

This chain links TRBV12-3 or TRBV12-4 with TRBJ1-6, with 7 bases lining up with TRBD1. Unmatched junction bases numbered 4, after V lost 3 bases and J lost 5 bases. The CDR3 covers 15 residues. The CDR3 coding sequence is TGTGCCAGCAGTTTTTCGGGACAGAATAATTCACCCCTCCACTTT. It specifies CASSFSGQNNSPLHF.

This clonotype has more than one count but fewer than ten. Germline and junction disagree at one end, which may indicate a read error. This chain links TRBV11-2 with TRBJ2-3; D is uncertain. Germline-derived CDR1 and CDR2 are SGHAT and FQNNGV. The CDR3 sequence is 12 residues long. CDR3 residues: CASSLTSGTQCF. CDR3 in DNA: TGTGCCAGCAGCTTAACATCGGGTACGCAGTGTTTT.

This clonotype has a handful of counts. The chain links TRBV6-6 to TRBJ1-6, with 8 bases matching TRBD1. Trimming cost V 0 bases and J 8 bases; bases outside gene matches: 6. Per the germline V gene, CDR1 is MNHNY and CDR2 is SVGAGI (reference sequence). CDR3 length: 16 amino acids. CDR3 sequence (DNA): TGTGCCAGCAGTTACTCGAGAGGGACAGGTCATTCACCCCTCCACTTT. It codes for CASSYSRGTGHSPLHF.

This clonotype was observed at least ten times. The chain is built from TRBV6-2 or TRBV6-3 and TRBJ1-1; weak D call: TRBD1 (5 bases). V was cut by 4 bases and J by 7 bases, with 16 bases left in between. Germline CDR1 MNHEY, CDR2 SVGEGT. The CDR3 consists of 14 residues. As DNA, the CDR3 is TGTGCCAGCAGTTCCCAAGACAGACGGGGTGAAGCTTTCTTT. It encodes CASSSQDRRGEAFF.

The CDR3 protein is CASSLGTGGYNEQFF. CDR3 nucleotides: TGTGCCAGCAGTTTAGGGACAGGGGGGTACAATGAGCAGTTCTTC. The chain carries TRBV6-2 or TRBV6-3 and TRBJ2-1; 11 positions agree with TRBD1. J gave up 4 bases and V 4 bases, and 3 bases lay outside the gene matches. CDR1 and CDR2 (germline): MNHEY, SVGEGT. This CDR3 spans 15 amino acids.

J is TRBJ1-2 and V is TRBV12-3 or TRBV12-4; D might be TRBD1 (5 bases). With 3 bases removed from V and 5 bases from J, the gap between germline ends came to 13 bases. The CDR3 covers 14 residues. CDR3 DNA: TGTGCCAGCAGTTTGCGAGGGGTTGAATATGGCTACACCTTC. This codes for CASSLRGVEYGYTF.

This clonotype was picked up many times. The chain combines TRBV5-1 with TRBJ1-1; possible D gene TRBD1, 6 bases. The germline V and J ends were trimmed by 0 bases and 3 bases, with 15 bases remaining between them. The CDR3 is 16 amino acids. Germline CDR1 and CDR2: SGHRS and YFSETQ. CDR3 region: CASSLAGEVLDTEAFF. CDR3 DNA: TGCGCCAGCAGCTTGGCAGGGGAGGTCTTGGACACTGAAGCTTTCTTT. The full variable domain, its missing parts supplied by reference TRBV5-1 and TRBJ1-1, is KAGVTQTPRYLIKTRGQQVTLSCSPISGHRSVSWYQQTPGQGLQFLFEYFSETQRNKGNFPGRFSGRQFSNSRSEMNVSTLELGDSALYLCASSLAGEVLDTEAFFGQGTRLTVV.

This clonotype was picked up many times. V and J are TRBV4-3 and TRBJ1-5; D unclear. The CDR3 extends over 15 amino acids. Trimming stripped 0 bases from V and 0 bases from J, with 6 bases between. Germline V gene lookup returns CDR1 LGHNA and CDR2 YSLEER. Written as DNA, the CDR3 is TGCGCCAGCAGCCAAGATAAAGATAGCAATCAGCCCCAGCATTTT. Translating gives CASSQDKDSNQPQHF.

This clonotype showed up many times. The V call is TRBV19, the J call TRBJ2-1; D perhaps matches TRBD2 (5 bases). The germline V gene has CDR1 LNHDA and CDR2 SQIVND (reference sequence). V was cut by 4 bases and J by 9 bases, with 13 bases left in between. The CDR3 has 13 residues. The CDR3 is CASSTLTRSEQFF. CDR3 in DNA: TGTGCCAGTAGTACTCTTACTAGATCTGAGCAGTTCTTC.

This clonotype was detected only a few times. The chain links TRBV3-1 to TRBJ1-1; D remains unclear. Per germline, CDR1 LGHDT and CDR2 YNNKEL (reference sequence). There are 14 residues in the CDR3. V lost 5 bases to trimming and J lost 1 base, with 11 bases between them. The CDR3 DNA reads as TGTGCCAGCAGCTCTCCTGAGTCGAACACTGAAGCTTTCTTT. It yields the protein CASSSPESNTEAFF.

This clonotype was observed at least ten times. The chain combines TRBV29-1 with TRBJ2-3; the D gene could be TRBD1 or TRBD2 (5 bases each). Germline lookup yields CDR1 SQVTM and CDR2 ANQGSEA. V was shortened by 8 bases and J by 2 bases, with 20 bases between the two germline ends. The CDR3 has 15 amino acids. CDR3 protein: CSSTTGLGTTDTQYF. The CDR3 region has the DNA TGCAGCTCTACTACGGGGCTGGGGACCACAGATACGCAGTATTTT.

The chain carries TRBV2 and TRBJ2-1; D perhaps matches TRBD1 (6 bases). The germline gives CDR1 SNHLY, CDR2 FYNNEI. Trimming cost V 11 bases and J 2 bases, with 19 bases left between them. The CDR3 extends over 15 amino acids. The CDR3 DNA reads as TGTGCCTGTCCCTCTTTCCGGGACACCTACAATGAGCAGTTCTTC. Protein product: CACPSFRDTYNEQFF. Based on the CDR3 plus reference TRBV2 and TRBJ2-1, the full variable domain is EPEVTQTPSHQVTQMGQEVILRCVPISNHLYFYWYRQILGQKVEFLVSFYNNEISEKSEIFDDQFSVERPDGSNFTLKIRSTKLEDSAMYFCACPSFRDTYNEQFFGPGTRLTVL.

This clonotype was picked up many times. In nucleotides, the CDR3 is TGTGCCAGCAGTTATCTGGTAGACTACGAGCAGTACTTC. Its protein product is CASSYLVDYEQYF. The chain couples TRBV6-2 or TRBV6-3 to TRBJ2-7; no reliable D call. The CDR3 covers 13 residues. V dropped 3 bases and J dropped 3 bases, with 9 bases sitting between them. Germline CDR1 MNHEY, CDR2 SVGEGT.

This clonotype showed up many times. The V gene is TRBV7-3, the J gene TRBJ2-1, with TRBD1 matching over 10 bases. The J segment lost 7 bases and the V segment lost 2 bases, leaving 5 bases of the junction unmatched. Germline loops: CDR1 SGHTA, CDR2 FQGTGA. The CDR3 is 15 amino acids. CDR3 protein: CASSLSGDRGNEQFF. Written as DNA, the CDR3 is TGTGCCAGCAGCTTATCGGGGGACAGGGGAAATGAGCAGTTCTTC.

In its sample, this clonotype was seen many times. V usage is TRBV6-6 and J usage is TRBJ1-5; 10 nucleotides align to TRBD1. The CDR3 is made up of 17 amino acids. Germline V gene sequence: CDR1 MNHNY, CDR2 SVGAGI (reference sequence). The V gene end was trimmed by 4 bases and the J gene end by 5 bases; junction bases not matched to a gene: 11. The CDR3 loop is CASSSIAGTGVDQPQHF. The CDR3 DNA reads TGTGCCAGCAGTTCGATAGCCGGGACAGGGGTGGATCAGCCCCAGCATTTT.

The rearrangement uses TRBV28 and TRBJ1-1; D possibly corresponds to TRBD1 (5 bases). CDR1 is MDHEN and CDR2 is SYDVKM in the germline V gene. This CDR3 comprises 15 residues. V lost 5 bases and J 0 bases, leaving 13 bases between the germline ends. The CDR3 DNA reads TGTGCCAGCAGTCTACCGGGGACGTTGAACACTGAAGCTTTCTTT. Residues: CASSLPGTLNTEAFF.

The V and J genes are TRBV6-5 and TRBJ1-3; D not resolved. Trimming cost V 5 bases and J 0 bases, with 17 bases left between them. From germline, CDR1 is MNHEY and CDR2 SVGAGI. CDR3 size: 17 residues. The CDR3 DNA sequence: TGTGCCAGCAGTCCCCTGTTTACGGGGAACTCTGGAAACACCATATATTTT. It translates to CASSPLFTGNSGNTIYF.